The 22 T cell receptor beta chains reported below all come from one sample, sequenced in a study of blood T cell repertoires in COVID-19. Libraries were prepared by immunoSEQ multiplex PCR; TCRdb keeps only in-frame clonotypes and omits some of them. Of 200,000 to 250,000 clones detected, about 86% appear once; the ten largest clones hold about 10%. The sequencing sample was made of peripheral blood. Receptor source: a woman in her 50s with COVID-19, enrolled during active disease.

The V call is TRBV11-2, the J call TRBJ2-3; 12 nucleotides agree with TRBD2. This CDR3 has 15 residues. V lost 1 base and J lost 8; bases outside the gene matches: 4. CDR1 and CDR2 from the germline V gene are SGHAT and FQNNGV. The CDR3 loop is CASSLGTSGGSTQYF. The CDR3 DNA reads as TGTGCCAGCAGCTTAGGTACTAGCGGGGGGTCTACGCAGTATTTT.

The chain carries TRBV4-3 and TRBJ1-5; a possible D gene is TRBD1 (6 bases). The V gene lost 1 base and the J gene lost 4 bases, with 11 bases spanning the gap. Germline V CDR1 and CDR2: LGHNA, YSLEER. CDR3 length: 15 amino acids. The CDR3 loop reads CASSQVWGLNQPQHF. CDR3 DNA: TGCGCCAGCAGCCAAGTTTGGGGGCTTAATCAGCCCCAGCATTTT.

This chain connects TRBV19 to TRBJ2-4; D might be TRBD1 (6 bases). V lost 7 bases, J lost 7 bases, and 14 bases lay in between. This CDR3 is built from 13 residues. The germline V gene encodes CDR1 LNHDA and CDR2 SQIVND (reference sequence). The CDR3 protein is CASMAGEGNIQYF. For the CDR3, the DNA is TGTGCCAGTATGGCAGGGGAAGGCAACATTCAGTACTTC.

This chain connects TRBV3-1 (or the pseudogene TRBV3-2) to TRBJ1-5, with 7 bases fitting TRBD1. Germline loops: CDR1 LGHDT, CDR2 YNNKEL (reference sequence). After removal of 4 bases from V and 7 bases from J, the junction contained 7 bases not matched to a gene. The CDR3 has 14 residues. Here the CDR3 reads CASSLRQGVQPQHF. As DNA, the CDR3 is TGTGCCAGCAGCCTTAGACAGGGTGTGCAGCCCCAGCATTTT.

The V gene is TRBV7-2, the J gene TRBJ2-7, with 11 bases that match TRBD2. The CDR3 totals 14 residues. The germline gives CDR1 SGHTA, CDR2 FQGNSA. Germline trimming cut 2 bases from V and 5 bases from J; bases unmatched to any gene: 2. CDR3 DNA: TGTGCCAGCAGCTTACAGACTAGCGGGGACGAGCAGTACTTC. Protein sequence: CASSLQTSGDEQYF.

The chain employs TRBV11-2 and TRBJ1-3; unclear D gene. The CDR3 runs 12 residues. Germline V gene lookup returns CDR1 SGHAT and CDR2 FQNNGV. V gave up 2 bases and J gave up 7 bases, with 6 bases separating them. CDR3 loop: CASSLSGNTIYF. DNA of the CDR3: TGTGCCAGCAGCTTATCCGGTAACACCATATATTTT.

This clone was counted between two and nine times. J is TRBJ1-1 and V is TRBV30, with D hard to call. CDR3 size: 13 residues. Germline values: CDR1 GTSNPN, CDR2 SVGIG (reference sequence). The germline V and J ends were trimmed by 3 bases and 10 bases, with 18 bases remaining between them. CDR3 bases: TGTGCCTGGAGGGCCGTTCGAGGGTCTGGAGCTTTCTTT. Protein product: CAWRAVRGSGAFF.

The chain combines TRBV5-5 with TRBJ1-2; 7 nucleotides line up with TRBD1. CDR3 length: 12 amino acids. V trimming: 3 bases; J trimming: 6 bases; junction bases outside the gene matches: 2. Germline V lookup: CDR1 SGHKS, CDR2 YYEKEE (reference sequence). This CDR3 is CASSYRGDGYTF. The CDR3 nucleotides are TGTGCCAGCAGCTACAGGGGTGATGGCTACACCTTC.

The rearrangement uses TRBV15 and TRBJ1-2; the D gene is possibly TRBD1 (6 bases). CDR1 is LNHNV and CDR2 is YYDKDF in the germline V gene (reference sequence). Trimming removed 1 base from V and 4 bases from J, with 13 bases in between. This CDR3 region has 15 residues. The CDR3 region is CATSRGSRTVYGYTF. In nucleotides, the CDR3 is TGTGCCACCAGCAGAGGCTCTCGGACAGTCTATGGCTACACCTTC.

This sequence joins TRBV5-6 and TRBJ1-1; D perhaps matches TRBD1 (5 bases). V was cut by 0 bases and J by 4 bases, with 10 bases left in between. Germline CDR1 and CDR2: SGHDT and YYEEEE. The CDR3 is made up of 14 amino acids. The CDR3 protein is CASSLAVDSTEAFF. In DNA, the CDR3 is TGTGCCAGCAGCTTGGCCGTTGACAGCACTGAAGCTTTCTTT.

V and J are TRBV6-2 or TRBV6-3 and TRBJ2-1, with 13 bases fitting TRBD2. This CDR3 contains 15 residues. Unmatched junction bases numbered 8, after V lost 5 bases and J lost 10 bases. Germline V gene lookup returns CDR1 MNHEY and CDR2 SVGEGT. The CDR3 spells CASSPPGLAGREQFF. In DNA form, the CDR3 reads TGTGCCAGCAGTCCCCCGGGACTAGCGGGGCGGGAGCAGTTCTTC.

The gene calls are TRBV19 and TRBJ1-1; possibly TRBD1 for D (5 bases). CDR3 length: 13 residues. V lost 7 bases to trimming and J lost 6 bases, with 15 bases between them. Germline V gives CDR1 LNHDA, CDR2 SQIVND (reference sequence). The CDR3 DNA reads TGTGCCAGTAAGGGCTTCAGGGAAGCTGAAGCTTTCTTT. Its protein is CASKGFREAEAFF.

CDR3 in amino acids: CASSSATGDEQYF. Here the CDR3 DNA reads TGTGCCAGCAGCTCGGCGACAGGGGACGAGCAGTACTTC. V gene TRBV5-6 combines with J gene TRBJ2-7; TRBD1 matches at 8 bases. The CDR3 sequence is 13 residues long. The germline gives CDR1 SGHDT, CDR2 YYEEEE. Trimming removed 3 bases from V and 5 bases from J; junction bases left unmatched: 4.

This sequence joins TRBV10-3 and TRBJ2-1; 8 bases are a match to TRBD2. Germline V gene sequence: CDR1 ENHRY, CDR2 SYGVKD. The V gene end was trimmed by 9 bases and the J gene end by 4 bases; junction bases not matched to a gene: 5. The CDR3 consists of 13 residues. In nucleotides, the CDR3 is TGTGCCATTAGGCGGGGGGCTTACAATGAGCAGTTCTTC. Its translation is CAIRRGAYNEQFF.

The chain couples TRBV19 to TRBJ2-1, with TRBD2 matching 9 bases. Germline V gene data show CDR1 as LNHDA and CDR2 as SQIVND (reference sequence). With 5 bases clipped from V and 4 bases from J, the junction kept 9 bases outside the gene matches. CDR3 length equals 16 residues. CDR3 nucleotides: TGTGCCAGTAGTCCGATTGCGGGGGGGGATTACAATGAGCAGTTCTTC. It translates to CASSPIAGGDYNEQFF. Complete variable domain (other parts from reference TRBV19 and TRBJ2-1): DGGITQSPKYLFRKEGQNVTLSCEQNLNHDAMYWYRQDPGQGLRLIYYSQIVNDFQKGDIAEGYSVSREKKESFPLTVTSAQKNPTAFYLCASSPIAGGDYNEQFFGPGTRLTVL.

This clone was observed a single time. V and J are TRBV21-1 and TRBJ1-2; the table names TRBD1, a call not compared with the DNA. TRBV21-1 is classified as a pseudogene. There are 18 residues in the CDR3. Here the CDR3 reads CASSKLIPGQTSNYGYTF. In DNA, the CDR3 is TGTGCCAGCAGCAAACTGATACCGGGACAGACTTCCAACTATGGCTACACCTTC.

Written as DNA, the CDR3 is TGTGCCACCGGGGGGGGGTTAAACATTCAGTACTTC. Its translation: CATGGGLNIQYF. The V gene is TRBV19, the J gene TRBJ2-4; 8 nucleotides line up with TRBD2. This CDR3 has 12 amino acids. The V segment lost 10 bases and the J segment 6 bases; nucleotides outside the gene matches: 5. CDR1 LNHDA and CDR2 SQIVND come from the germline V gene (reference sequence).

This clone was detected once. The rearrangement uses TRBV7-2 and TRBJ2-1; D might be TRBD1 (6 bases). V was cut by 5 bases and J by 7 bases, with 12 bases left in between. Germline-derived CDR1 and CDR2 are SGHTA and FQGNSA. This CDR3 is built from 13 residues. The CDR3 sequence is CASSPRGENEQFF. The DNA of the CDR3 is TGTGCCAGCAGCCCCAGGGGCGAGAATGAGCAGTTCTTC.

Concerning this clone: At one of its ends the junction is not consistent with the germline gene, which may arise from a read error. This sequence joins TRBV6-2 or TRBV6-3 and TRBJ2-2; D gene unclear. This CDR3 contains 16 residues. Germline assignment: CDR1 MNHEY and CDR2 SVGEGT. CDR3 nucleotides: TGTGCCAGCCGTTACATGAGACACCTGAACACCGGGGAGCTGTTTTTT. Its translation is CASRYMRHLNTGELFF.

The chain couples TRBV12-3 or TRBV12-4 to TRBJ1-2; no definite D call. This CDR3 has 13 amino acids. V lost 5 bases and J 2 bases, leaving 9 bases between the germline ends. Here the CDR3 DNA reads TGTGCCAGCAGTCCAAATACAAACTATGGCTACACCTTC. This sequence encodes CASSPNTNYGYTF.

This clone was picked up a small number of times. CDR3: CASSQDPRVPIEAFF. The CDR3 DNA reads TGCGCCAGCAGCCAAGATCCCAGGGTTCCAATTGAAGCTTTCTTT. The V gene is TRBV4-3, the J gene TRBJ1-1; perhaps TRBD1 as D (5 bases). Germline V gene sequence: CDR1 LGHNA, CDR2 YSLEER. V was trimmed by 0 bases and J by 7 bases, leaving 15 bases between them. The CDR3 loop spans 15 amino acids.

The V call is TRBV3-1 (or the pseudogene TRBV3-2), the J call TRBJ2-3, with a tentative D call TRBD2 (5 bases). V gave up 1 base and J gave up 0 bases, with 11 bases separating them. Germline V gene sequence: CDR1 LGHDT, CDR2 YNNKEL (reference sequence). The CDR3 extends over 16 amino acids. The CDR3 reads CASSQVGSGSTDTQYF. The CDR3 DNA reads TGTGCCAGCAGCCAAGTTGGAAGCGGAAGCACAGATACGCAGTATTTT.